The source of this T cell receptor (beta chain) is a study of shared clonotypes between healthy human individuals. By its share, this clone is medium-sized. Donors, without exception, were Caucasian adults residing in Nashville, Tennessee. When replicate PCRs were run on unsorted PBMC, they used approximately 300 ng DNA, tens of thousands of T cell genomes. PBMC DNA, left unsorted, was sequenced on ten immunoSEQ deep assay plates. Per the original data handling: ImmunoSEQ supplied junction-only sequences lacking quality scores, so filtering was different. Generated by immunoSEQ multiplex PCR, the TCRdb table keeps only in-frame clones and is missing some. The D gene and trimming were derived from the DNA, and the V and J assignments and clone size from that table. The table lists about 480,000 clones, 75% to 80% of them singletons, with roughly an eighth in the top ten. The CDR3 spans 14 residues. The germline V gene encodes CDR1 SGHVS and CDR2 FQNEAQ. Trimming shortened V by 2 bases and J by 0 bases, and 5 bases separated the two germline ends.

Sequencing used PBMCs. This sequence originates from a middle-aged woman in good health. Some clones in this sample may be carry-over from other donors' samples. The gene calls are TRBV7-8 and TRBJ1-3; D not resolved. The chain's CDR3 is CASSLSVSGNTIYF. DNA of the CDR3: TGTGCCAGCAGCTTATCCGTCTCTGGAAACACCATATATTTT.